The TCR beta chain under discussion was sequenced for a study of cytomegalovirus exposure and HLA in healthy donors. The PCR had 60 Vbeta and 13 Jbeta primers. Sequenced by immunoSEQ multiplex PCR; TCRdb stores in-frame clones only, minus some. This sample has roughly 200,000 clones, with 75% to 80% found just once. The germline V gene has CDR1 MDHEN and CDR2 SYDVKM. V was pared by 6 bases and J by 0 bases, with 15 bases between. The CDR3 spans 16 residues. The rearrangement joins TRBV28 to TRBJ1-5, with a weak D call TRBD1 (5 bases). Sequencing was done on a sample of PBMCs. This receptor was identified in a woman aged 30 to 39 in good health and CMV-seropositive. CDR3 region: CASSPVSGYSNQPQHF. DNA of the CDR3: TGTGCCAGCAGCCCTGTTTCAGGGTATAGCAATCAGCCCCAGCATTTT.